The clone carrying this TCR beta chain appeared once. The data derive from a study of blood T cell repertoires in COVID-19. Authors' methods: Amplification of reference gene primers was used by the study to estimate nucleated cell counts. Here immunoSEQ multiplex PCR was the method, and the copy in TCRdb shows in-frame clones only, minus some. From that table come the V and J calls and clone size; the DNA was used to work out D and trimming. The sample contains about 94,000 clones, about 80% of which appear only once. CDR1 and CDR2 (germline): MNHEY, SMNVEV (reference sequence). J was trimmed by 4 bases and V by 8 bases; bases with no gene match: 8. The CDR3 contains 14 residues.

The sequenced material came from peripheral blood. The chain joins TRBV27 to TRBJ2-7; TRBD1 aligns across 10 bases. The origin of this receptor is a man aged 55 to 69 with acute or convalescent COVID-19. In DNA form, the CDR3 reads TGTGCCAGCTTACCGACAGGGGGCACATACGAGCAGTACTTC. It codes for CASLPTGGTYEQYF.